This TCR beta chain was recovered during a study of cytomegalovirus exposure and HLA in healthy donors. The CDR3 totals 16 residues. V gave up 0 bases and J gave up 5 bases, with 15 bases separating them. Germline V CDR1 and CDR2: KGHSH, LQKENI. The primer mix had 60 Vbeta and 13 Jbeta primers. Generated by immunoSEQ multiplex PCR, the TCRdb table keeps only in-frame clones and is missing some. The top ten clones hold roughly 1.3% of a sample with roughly 180,000 clones, roughly 8.7% of them seen once. The sample taken for sequencing was PBMCs. The sequence was obtained from a woman aged 25 to 45 in good health and CMV-seropositive. The chain links TRBV18 to TRBJ2-3; the D gene is possibly TRBD1 (5 bases). This CDR3 is CASSPPLARAGDTQYF. CDR3 nucleotides: TGTGCCAGCTCACCACCGCTTGCCAGGGCCGGAGATACGCAGTATTTT.